This passage covers 27 T cell receptor beta chains from one sample sequenced in a study of immune cell composition in non-small cell lung cancer. TCRdb's table, derived via immunoSEQ multiplex PCR, lists solely in-frame clones and lacks some. The table lists 12,000 to 15,000 clones, over 65% of them singletons. Sequenced input: lung tumor tissue. These receptors all stem from a human donor with non-small cell lung cancer.

The chain uses TRBV4-3 and TRBJ1-5; the D is unclear. This CDR3 region has 13 residues. Per germline, CDR1 LGHNA and CDR2 YSLEER. V was pared by 1 base and J by 3 bases, with 4 bases between. CDR3 sequence reads: CASSQAHNQPQHF. CDR3 nucleotide sequence: TGCGCCAGCAGCCAAGCCCACAATCAGCCCCAGCATTTT.

This chain uses TRBV18 with TRBJ1-1, with D perhaps matching TRBD1 (5 bases). CDR3 size: 13 residues. V dropped 5 bases and J dropped 8 bases, with 15 bases sitting between them. Per the germline V gene, CDR1 is KGHSH and CDR2 is LQKENI. CDR3 DNA: TGTGCCAGCTCAATCCAGGCCGGGGGGGAAGCTTTCTTT. Residues: CASSIQAGGEAFF. The whole variable domain, filled in from reference TRBV18 and TRBJ1-1, reads NAGVMQNPRHLVRRRGQEARLRCSPMKGHSHVYWYRQLPEEGLKFMVYLQKENIIDESGMPKERFSAEFPKEGPSILRIQQVVRGDSAAYFCASSIQAGGEAFFGQGTRLTVV.

The chain is built from TRBV19 and TRBJ2-7; perhaps TRBD1 as D (7 bases). The germline CDR1 and CDR2 sequences are LNHDA and SQIVND (reference sequence). The CDR3 runs 16 residues. Between the trimmed V and J ends, which lost 7 bases and 1 base, there was a span of 20 bases. The CDR3 protein is CASNPGRGAPSYEQYF. The CDR3 nucleotides read TGTGCCAGTAACCCGGGCAGGGGGGCCCCATCCTACGAGCAGTACTTC.

V is TRBV29-1 and J is TRBJ1-4, with 8 bases that match TRBD1. The V gene's germline CDR1 is SQVTM and CDR2 ANQGSEA. Trimming took 6 bases from V and 6 from J; bases not matched to a gene: 9. This CDR3 contains 14 residues. The CDR3 here is CSVSPRQGYEKLFF. The CDR3 bases are TGCAGCGTGAGCCCCAGACAGGGGTATGAAAAACTGTTTTTT.

The chain joins TRBV15 to TRBJ1-2; tentatively, D is TRBD1 (5 bases). The CDR3 covers 13 residues. V lost 1 base and J 8 bases, leaving 11 bases between the germline ends. Per germline, CDR1 LNHNV and CDR2 YYDKDF (reference sequence). Here the CDR3 reads CATSRVAGEGYTF. In DNA form, the CDR3 reads TGTGCCACCAGCAGAGTTGCGGGGGAAGGCTACACCTTC.

The chain combines TRBV6-5 with TRBJ1-5; D is possibly TRBD1 (5 bases). Trimming shortened V by 5 bases and J by 2 bases, and 10 bases separated the two germline ends. This CDR3 comprises 14 residues. Germline CDR1 is MNHEY and CDR2 is SVGAGI. CDR3: CASSPRGGNQPQHF. DNA for the CDR3: TGTGCCAGCAGTCCCCGGGGGGGCAATCAGCCCCAGCATTTT.

The rearrangement joins TRBV7-2 to TRBJ2-4, with TRBD1 identical over 7 bases. Germline V gene lookup returns CDR1 SGHTA and CDR2 FQGNSA. This CDR3 contains 17 residues. V was pared by 5 bases and J by 0 bases, with 10 bases of the junction left unmatched. The CDR3 loop is CASSARQGSLAKNIQYF. DNA of the CDR3: TGTGCCAGCAGCGCCCGACAGGGCTCTTTAGCCAAAAACATTCAGTACTTC.

The chain uses TRBV29-1 and TRBJ1-2, with TRBD1 identical over 11 bases. Looked up from germline, CDR1 is SQVTM and CDR2 is ANQGSEA. With 3 bases clipped from V and 2 bases from J, the junction kept 11 bases outside the gene matches. The CDR3 sequence is 17 residues long. This CDR3 is CSVDPQPGQGVNYGYTF. The DNA for the CDR3 is TGCAGCGTTGACCCTCAACCGGGACAGGGGGTCAACTATGGCTACACCTTC.

This clone was picked up one time. The chain's CDR3 is CSTRTGPFDEQFF. The DNA for the CDR3 is TGCAGCACAAGGACAGGGCCTTTCGATGAGCAGTTCTTC. The chain couples TRBV29-1 to TRBJ2-1, with 8 bases matching TRBD1. V shed 8 bases and J 8 bases; nucleotides not matched to a gene: 11. This CDR3 has 13 amino acids. Germline V gives CDR1 SQVTM, CDR2 ANQGSEA.

V gene TRBV4-2 combines with J gene TRBJ2-7; TRBD1 matches at 11 bases. J gave up 3 bases and V 0 bases, and 4 bases lay outside the gene matches. CDR1 is LGHNA, CDR2 YNFKEQ, per germline. CDR3 length: 16 amino acids. This CDR3 reads CASSQDGQGAGYEQYF. The DNA of the CDR3 is TGTGCCAGCAGCCAAGACGGACAGGGGGCTGGCTACGAGCAGTACTTC.

This rearrangement joins TRBV12-5 to TRBJ2-7; D ambiguous. Germline V gene sequence: CDR1 LGHNT, CDR2 FRNRAP. V dropped 5 bases and J dropped 4 bases, with 6 bases sitting between them. CDR3 size: 11 residues. The CDR3 DNA sequence: TGTGCTAGTGGTGACGGGTACGAGCAGTACTTC. Its protein is CASGDGYEQYF. The complete variable domain, with remaining parts taken from reference TRBV12-5 and TRBJ2-7, reads DARVTQTPRHKVTEMGQEVTMRCQPILGHNTVFWYRQTMMQGLELLAYFRNRAPLDDSGMPKDRFSAEMPDATLATLKIQPSEPRDSAVYFCASGDGYEQYFGPGTRLTVT.

The rearrangement uses TRBV7-2 and TRBJ2-5; D perhaps matches TRBD2 (5 bases). Germline V CDR1 and CDR2: SGHTA, FQGNSA. This CDR3 has 14 residues. The germline V and J ends were trimmed by 2 bases and 4 bases, with 11 bases remaining between them. CDR3 bases: TGTGCCAGCAGCTTATTCGGGGAGAGAGAGACCCAGTACTTC. Amino acids: CASSLFGERETQYF.

V gene TRBV7-2 combines with J gene TRBJ2-7, with a possible D match to TRBD2 (5 bases). Per the germline V gene, CDR1 is SGHTA and CDR2 is FQGNSA. V was shortened by 1 base and J by 0 bases, with 13 bases between the two germline ends. This CDR3 is 16 amino acids long. The CDR3 DNA is TGTGCCAGCAGCTTAGGGTGGACTCTGGGCTCCTACGAGCAGTACTTC. This codes for CASSLGWTLGSYEQYF.

This clone turned up a few times. At one end, the junction sequence differs from germline, possibly due to a read error. V usage is TRBV11-2 and J usage is TRBJ1-6; D unclear. Germline assignment: CDR1 SGHAT and CDR2 FQNNGV. The CDR3 extends over 14 amino acids. CDR3 sequence reads: CASSLGSGNPPLHF. In DNA form, the CDR3 reads TGTGCCAGCAGCTTAGGGTCGGGTAATCCACCCCTCCACTTT.

V is TRBV29-1 and J is TRBJ2-5, with D possibly being TRBD1 (6 bases). Germline values: CDR1 SQVTM, CDR2 ANQGSEA. The CDR3 is 12 amino acids. V was cut by 0 bases and J by 6 bases, with 8 bases left in between. The CDR3 reads CSVEDRDKTQYF. The CDR3 DNA follows: TGCAGCGTTGAAGATAGGGACAAGACCCAGTACTTC.

The chain recombines TRBV6-1 with TRBJ2-7, with D maybe TRBD2 (6 bases). Germline-derived CDR1 and CDR2 are MNHNS and SASEGT. This CDR3 is 14 amino acids long. Trimming stripped 6 bases from V and 3 bases from J, with 15 bases between. DNA for the CDR3: TGTGCCAGCAGGTCCGGGACTTCCAACTACGAGCAGTACTTC. Translated, it gives CASRSGTSNYEQYF.

This clone came up a few times. CDR3 in DNA: TGTGCCTGGAGTAGCAGGTTTTATGGCTACACCTTC. This translates into CAWSSRFYGYTF. The chain combines TRBV30 with TRBJ1-2; D gene unclear. The CDR3 sequence is 12 residues long. CDR1 GTSNPN and CDR2 SVGIG come from the germline V gene (reference sequence). Between the trimmed V and J ends, which lost 2 bases and 5 bases, there was a span of 9 bases.

This clone was seen more than once but under ten times. CDR3 loop: CASSVRETDTQYF. The DNA of the CDR3 is TGTGCCAGCAGCGTTCGGGAAACAGATACGCAGTATTTT. The genes are TRBV9 and TRBJ2-3, with D tentatively TRBD2 (5 bases). The CDR3 is 13 residues long. Germline lookup yields CDR1 SGDLS and CDR2 YYNGEE. The V end was cut by 2 bases, the J end by 3 bases, with 7 bases between.

V usage is TRBV4-3 and J usage is TRBJ2-2; D not certain. The V gene lost 0 bases and the J gene lost 2 bases, with 7 bases spanning the gap. Germline V gives CDR1 LGHNA, CDR2 YSLEER. The CDR3 is made up of 15 amino acids. DNA of the CDR3: TGCGCCAGCAGCCAAGAGCAGATAAACACCGGGGAGCTGTTTTTT. Protein: CASSQEQINTGELFF.

In this sample, this clone turned up a few times. The chain couples TRBV4-2 to TRBJ2-3, with 10 bases lining up with TRBD1. The CDR3 sequence is 18 residues long. Germline CDR1 and CDR2: LGHNA and YNFKEQ. V was clipped by 2 bases and J by 5 bases; unmatched bases: 13. The CDR3 loop is CASSQPTGQGPRGDTQYF. CDR3 DNA sequence: TGTGCCAGCAGCCAACCGACGGGACAGGGGCCTCGTGGAGATACGCAGTATTTT.

The chain recombines TRBV2 with TRBJ2-3, with 9 bases aligning to TRBD2. The CDR3 contains 16 residues. CDR1 is SNHLY, CDR2 FYNNEI, per germline. Trimming took 5 bases from V and 2 from J; bases not matched to a gene: 8. CDR3 residues: CASSPRASGNTDTQYF. CDR3 DNA: TGTGCCAGCAGTCCCCGGGCTAGCGGGAACACAGATACGCAGTATTTT. The entire variable domain, with the rest obtained from reference TRBV2 and TRBJ2-3, is as follows: EPEVTQTPSHQVTQMGQEVILRCVPISNHLYFYWYRQILGQKVEFLVSFYNNEISEKSEIFDDQFSVERPDGSNFTLKIRSTKLEDSAMYFCASSPRASGNTDTQYFGPGTRLTVL.

CDR3 residues: CASSLYRVSGRTDTQYF. CDR3 coding DNA: TGTGCCAGCAGCTTATATCGGGTTAGCGGACGCACAGATACGCAGTATTTT. The chain carries TRBV7-6 and TRBJ2-3; the D gene is possibly TRBD2 (6 bases). This CDR3 contains 17 residues. V lost 2 bases, J lost 1 base, and 16 bases lay in between. The germline V gene encodes CDR1 SGHVS and CDR2 FNYEAQ.

The J gene is TRBJ1-2, the V gene TRBV15, with unresolved D. This CDR3 is built from 12 residues. V lost 1 base, J lost 5 bases, and 5 bases lay in between. Germline values: CDR1 LNHNV, CDR2 YYDKDF (reference sequence). CDR3 sequence: CATSRGSYGYTF. The DNA of the CDR3 is TGTGCCACCAGCAGAGGGAGTTATGGCTACACCTTC. The entire variable domain, with the rest obtained from reference TRBV15 and TRBJ1-2, is as follows: DAMVIQNPRYQVTQFGKPVTLSCSQTLNHNVMYWYQQKSSQAPKLLFHYYDKDFNNEADTPDNFQSRRPNTSFCFLDIRSPGLGDTAMYLCATSRGSYGYTFGSGTRLTVV.

The chain employs TRBV5-8 and TRBJ1-2; 9 bases match TRBD1. V trimming: 3 bases; J trimming: 4 bases; junction bases outside the gene matches: 7. The germline gives CDR1 SGHTS, CDR2 YDEGEE. This CDR3 contains 15 residues. The DNA of the CDR3 is TGTGCCAGCAGCTACACAGGGGGCAAGGGCTATGGCTACACCTTC. Its protein is CASSYTGGKGYGYTF.

The chain uses TRBV2 and TRBJ1-5; D might be TRBD1 (5 bases). The CDR3 length is 13 residues. CDR1 and CDR2 (germline): SNHLY, FYNNEI. Trimming removed 10 bases at V and 7 bases at J, with 17 bases between. DNA for the CDR3: TGTGCCACTGCCCGGGACGGGGGACAGCCCCAGCATTTT. Translation: CATARDGGQPQHF.

The chain uses TRBV4-2 and TRBJ2-1; 8 bases line up with TRBD1. With V trimmed by 1 base and J by 4 bases, 12 bases remained unmatched. Germline CDR1 reads LGHNA; CDR2 reads YNFKEQ. The CDR3 extends over 18 amino acids. The CDR3, as DNA: TGTGCCAGCAGCCAAGCGGTGGGGGGAACAGGGGGGTACAATGAGCAGTTCTTC. It specifies CASSQAVGGTGGYNEQFF.

This clone has a handful of counts. This rearrangement joins TRBV29-1 to TRBJ2-3; TRBD2 matches at 12 bases. Germline CDR1 reads SQVTM; CDR2 reads ANQGSEA. Trimming at V came to 1 base and at J to 1 base, leaving 6 bases not matched to a gene. This CDR3 contains 17 residues. The CDR3 nucleotides read TGCAGCGTTGAAGGGGGGACTAGCGGGCGGGGCACAGATACGCAGTATTTT. Translation gives CSVEGGTSGRGTDTQYF.